Listed below are T cell receptor beta chains from one sample, sequenced in a study of Graves' ophthalmopathy and Graves' hyperthyroidism. TCRdb reanalysed the multiplex PCR reads using MiXCR and keeps one entry per CDR3 protein. The sample includes around 1,200,000 distinct CDR3 sequences, 35% to 40% of them seen just once. The sequenced sample was peripheral blood or thyroid tissue (not recorded which). The receptor set was obtained from an adult man with Graves' hyperthyroidism. Both conserved end residues are part of each CDR3. Each record gives: D gene, clone size, V gene, J gene, CDR3 DNA, CDR3 protein. D genes are given only for firm matches. Some rows mark clone size as missing; the rest say once, few, many or name a class of expanded clone.

D: TRBD1
size: many
V: TRBV29-1
J: TRBJ1-2
DNA: TGCAGCGTCGGTAGGGGGCGCGACTATGGCTACACCTTC
CDR3: CSVGRGRDYGYTF

D: TRBD1
size: few
V: TRBV29-1
J: TRBJ1-2
DNA: TGCAGCTTTGGACAGGGGAATGGCTACACCTTC
CDR3: CSFGQGNGYTF

D: TRBD1
size: many
V: TRBV19
J: TRBJ1-2
DNA: TGTGCCAGTACCCGACAGGGTTCAGGACTCGGCTATGGCTACACCTTC
CDR3: CASTRQGSGLGYGYTF

D: .
size: many
V: TRBV10-2
J: TRBJ1-2
DNA: TGCGCCAGCAGTGTTTCAGCGGGGGGCGTACCGAATGGCTACACCTTC
CDR3: CASSVSAGGVPNGYTF

D: .
size: many
V: TRBV5-8
J: TRBJ1-1
DNA: TGTGCCAGCAGCTCCCAGACAGGCTGGAACACTGAAGCTTTCTTT
CDR3: CASSSQTGWNTEAFF

D: .
size: .
V: TRBV20-1
J: TRBJ2-1
DNA: TGCAGTGCCCAATTAGGGGCGTTC
CDR3: CSAQLGAF

D: TRBD1
size: many
V: TRBV20-1
J: TRBJ2-7
DNA: TGCAGTGCTACGACAGGGACCTACGAGCAGTACTTC
CDR3: CSATTGTYEQYF

D: TRBD1
size: .
V: TRBV10-3
J: TRBJ1-6
DNA: TGTGCCATCAGCGACAATACAGGGGGTACTTCACCCCTCCACTTT
CDR3: CAISDNTGGTSPLHF

D: TRBD1
size: .
V: TRBV7-2
J: TRBJ2-7
DNA: TGTGCCAGCAGCTTCTCACAGGGGGGAGAGCAGTACTTC
CDR3: CASSFSQGGEQYF

D: TRBD1
size: many
V: TRBV24-1
J: TRBJ1-5
DNA: TGTGCCACCGCGGGACAGGGCGGCAATCAGCCCCAGCATTTT
CDR3: CATAGQGGNQPQHF

D: TRBD2
size: few
V: TRBV6-5
J: TRBJ2-5
DNA: TGTGCCAGCAGTTACGGTCGACTAGCGGGAGTGGAGACCCAGTACTTC
CDR3: CASSYGRLAGVETQYF

D: .
size: once
V: TRBV7-2
J: TRBJ2-5
DNA: TGTGCCAGCAGCTCCTGGGGACACATCCAAGAGACCCAGTACTTC
CDR3: CASSSWGHIQETQYF

D: .
size: .
V: TRBV30
J: TRBJ1-1
DNA: TGTGCCTGGAGTGTAGGGGCCGGGGGGACTGAAGCTTTCTTT
CDR3: CAWSVGAGGTEAFF

D: .
size: .
V: TRBV5-1
J: TRBJ2-7
DNA: TGCGCCAGCAGCATCACGGGACTGGGTTACGAGCAGTACTTC
CDR3: CASSITGLGYEQYF

D: .
size: .
V: TRBV20-1
J: TRBJ1-5
DNA: TGCAGTGCTAGAGGTGGAGGTTACAATCAGCCCCAGCATTTT
CDR3: CSARGGGYNQPQHF

D: .
size: once
V: TRBV29-1
J: TRBJ1-3
DNA: TGCAGCGTTGAGGGACTCCTAAACACCATATATTTT
CDR3: CSVEGLLNTIYF

D: TRBD2
size: .
V: TRBV3-1
J: TRBJ2-5
DNA: TGTGCCAGCAGCTACCGGGAGGCCCAAGAGACCCAGTACTTC
CDR3: CASSYREAQETQYF

D: .
size: many
V: TRBV2
J: TRBJ2-5
DNA: TGTGCCAGCAGTGAAGGTCAGGCTCAGTACTTC
CDR3: CASSEGQAQYF

D: .
size: .
V: TRBV12-3/TRBV12-4
J: TRBJ1-1
DNA: TGTGCCAGCAGTTTACGGGGCACTCCGGGAGCTTTCTTT
CDR3: CASSLRGTPGAFF

D: .
size: many
V: TRBV20-1
J: TRBJ2-5
DNA: TGCAGTGCTAGGAGTTGGCCAAACGGGGACCAGACCCAGTACTTC
CDR3: CSARSWPNGDQTQYF

D: .
size: few
V: TRBV7-3
J: TRBJ2-7
DNA: TGTGCCAGCAGCTCCGGTACAGTGGGCAGGGGGGTCGACGAGCAGTACTTC
CDR3: CASSSGTVGRGVDEQYF

D: TRBD1
size: .
V: TRBV6-4
J: TRBJ1-1
DNA: TGTGCCAGCAGCCCAACTCACCAGGGGGCGCGGGACACTGAAGCTTTCTTT
CDR3: CASSPTHQGARDTEAFF

D: .
size: .
V: TRBV5-1
J: TRBJ2-2
DNA: TGCGCCAGCAGCCAAAGCGGGAACACCGGGGAGCTGTTTTTT
CDR3: CASSQSGNTGELFF

D: .
size: .
V: TRBV7-2
J: TRBJ1-4
DNA: TGTGCCAGCAGCTTAGCGCGGAGGGGAGCTGGAAAACTGTTTTTT
CDR3: CASSLARRGAGKLFF

D: .
size: .
V: TRBV7-9
J: TRBJ2-5
DNA: TGTGCCAGCAGCTTATATCGTGACGACACCCAGTACTTC
CDR3: CASSLYRDDTQYF

D: TRBD2
size: .
V: TRBV7-9
J: TRBJ2-7
DNA: TGTGCCAGCAGCTTAGTCACTAGCGGCTACGAGCAGTACTTC
CDR3: CASSLVTSGYEQYF

D: .
size: .
V: TRBV10-3
J: TRBJ2-7
DNA: TGTGCCAGCAGTTACTCGCAGGATTTGACCTACGAGCAGTACTTC
CDR3: CASSYSQDLTYEQYF